This TCR beta chain derives from a study of lymphopenia after photon versus proton radiotherapy. Measured with immunoSEQ multiplex PCR; TCRdb has only the in-frame clones, and not every one. The sample has 30,000 to 35,000 clones; nearly 90% are singletons. The receptor's source is a woman in her sixties or seventies with pancreatic cancer. Some clones in this sample may be carry-over from other donors' samples. The specimen was peripheral blood, collected from a patient treated with proton-based radiotherapy.

The DNA for the CDR3 is TGTGCCAGCAGCTTGTCCTCCGCAGGCACCGGCGAGCAGTACTTC. It codes for CASSLSSAGTGEQYF. V and J are TRBV11-2 and TRBJ2-7; no firm D call. CDR3 size: 15 residues. Per germline, CDR1 SGHAT and CDR2 FQNNGV. V was shortened by 3 bases and J by 6 bases, with 18 bases between the two germline ends.